The clone carrying this TCR beta chain has just a few counts. The CDR3 runs to 16 residues. Germline CDR1 and CDR2: MNHEY and SVGAGI. V lost 0 bases and J lost 0; bases outside the gene matches: 2. The repertoire was sequenced with immunoSEQ multiplex PCR; TCRdb's copy has only in-frame clones and lacks some. The profile covers around 16,000 clones, with 50% to 75% appearing a single time and roughly 6.7% taken by the ten largest. The record originates from a study of T cell repertoires in ileal Crohn's disease. The origin of this receptor is an adult with Crohn's disease. Material: ileal tissue. The genes are TRBV6-5 and TRBJ1-3, with 7 bases fitting TRBD1. Here the CDR3 reads CASSYSDRFSGNTIYF. The CDR3 DNA is TGTGCCAGCAGTTACTCGGACAGGTTCTCTGGAAACACCATATATTTT.